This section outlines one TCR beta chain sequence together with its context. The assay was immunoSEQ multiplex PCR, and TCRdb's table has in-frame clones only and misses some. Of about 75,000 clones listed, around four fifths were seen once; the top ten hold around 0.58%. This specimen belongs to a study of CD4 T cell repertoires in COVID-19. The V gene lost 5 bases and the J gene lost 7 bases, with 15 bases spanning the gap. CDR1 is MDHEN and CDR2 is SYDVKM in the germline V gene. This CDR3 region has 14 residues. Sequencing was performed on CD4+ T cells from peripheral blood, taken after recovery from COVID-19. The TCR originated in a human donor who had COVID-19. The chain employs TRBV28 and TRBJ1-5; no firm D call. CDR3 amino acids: CASSPPGGWQPQHF. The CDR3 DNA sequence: TGTGCCAGCAGTCCCCCAGGAGGGTGGCAGCCCCAGCATTTT.